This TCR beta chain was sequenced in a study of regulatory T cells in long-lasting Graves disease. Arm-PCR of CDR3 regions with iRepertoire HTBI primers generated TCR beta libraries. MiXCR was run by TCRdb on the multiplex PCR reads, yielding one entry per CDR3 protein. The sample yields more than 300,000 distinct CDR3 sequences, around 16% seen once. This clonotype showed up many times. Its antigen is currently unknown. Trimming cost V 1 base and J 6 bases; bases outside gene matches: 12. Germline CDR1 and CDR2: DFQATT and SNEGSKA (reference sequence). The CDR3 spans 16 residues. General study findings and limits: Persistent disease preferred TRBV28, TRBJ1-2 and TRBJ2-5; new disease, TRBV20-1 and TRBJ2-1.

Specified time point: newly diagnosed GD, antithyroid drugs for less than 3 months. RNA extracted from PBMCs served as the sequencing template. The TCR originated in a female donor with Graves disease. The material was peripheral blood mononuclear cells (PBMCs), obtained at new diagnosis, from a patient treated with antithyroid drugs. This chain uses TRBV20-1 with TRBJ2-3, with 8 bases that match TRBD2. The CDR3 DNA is TGCAGTGCTAGAGCTTCGAGCGGGGGCAGCGGGGATACGCAGTATTTT. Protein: CSARASSGGSGDTQYF.